A selection of T cell receptor beta chains follows, all from one sample in a study of CD8+ T cells in alopecia areata. Here immunoSEQ multiplex PCR was the method, and the copy in TCRdb shows in-frame clones only, minus some. The sample yields about 300,000 clones, 58% seen once. The specimen was CD4+ T cells sorted from blood, collected at week 24, from a patient treated with tofacitinib. All receptors come from a human donor with alopecia areata. Both conserved end residues are part of each CDR3. Fields, in order: J gene, clone size, D gene, V gene, CDR3 protein, CDR3 DNA. The D gene is left open where the match is weak. The size of a clone is reported for some rows only, either as once, few or many, or as a class for expanded clones.

TRBJ2-1,.,TRBD2,TRBV5-1,CASSLAGLANNEQFF,TGCGCCAGCAGCTTGGCTGGACTAGCCAACAATGAGCAGTTCTTC
TRBJ2-3,few,TRBD2,TRBV7-2,CASSLERGGDTQYF,TGTGCCAGCAGCTTAGAACGGGGGGGCGATACGCAGTATTTT
TRBJ2-3,.,.,TRBV5-1,CASSFKGGPSTDTQYF,TGCGCCAGCAGCTTTAAAGGGGGGCCCTCCACAGATACGCAGTATTTT
TRBJ2-1,.,TRBD2,TRBV28,CASSPSGGGYNEQFF,TGTGCCAGCAGTCCAAGCGGGGGGGGATACAATGAGCAGTTCTTC
TRBJ1-2,.,.,TRBV13,CASSLVRGGDYGYTF,TGTGCCAGCAGCTTAGTGAGAGGGGGAGACTATGGCTACACCTTC
TRBJ2-7,.,TRBD1,TRBV27,CASRLRDSSYEQYF,TGTGCCAGCAGGCTCCGGGACAGCTCCTACGAGCAGTACTTC
TRBJ2-2,once,.,TRBV27,CASSQPGGPGELFF,TGTGCCAGCAGCCAGCCAGGGGGGCCCGGGGAGCTGTTTTTT
TRBJ2-1,.,.,TRBV7-9,CASGRGGSYNEQFF,TGTGCCAGCGGAAGAGGGGGCTCCTACAATGAGCAGTTCTTC
TRBJ1-2,.,TRBD1,TRBV7-8,CASSLGPRGLKTF,TGTGCCAGCAGCTTGGGTCCCAGGGGGCTAAAAACCTTC
TRBJ1-1,few,.,TRBV2,CASSRGTEAFF,TGTGCCAGCAGTAGGGGGACTGAAGCTTTCTTT
TRBJ2-5,.,.,TRBV29-1,CSVITGSETQYF,TGCAGCGTTATTACAGGGTCGGAGACCCAGTACTTC
TRBJ2-5,.,TRBD1,TRBV15,CATSNNRGGWQETQYF,TGTGCCACCAGCAATAACAGGGGTGGATGGCAAGAGACCCAGTACTTC
TRBJ2-4,.,.,TRBV29-1,CSVEGLAKNIQYF,TGCAGCGTTGAAGGGTTAGCCAAAAACATTCAGTACTTC
TRBJ1-1,.,.,TRBV29-1,CSVEPLQDTEAFF,TGCAGCGTTGAACCTCTGCAGGACACTGAAGCTTTCTTT
TRBJ2-4,.,.,TRBV4-1,CASSQDWSGLAKNIQYF,TGCGCCAGCAGCCAAGATTGGTCGGGATTAGCCAAAAACATTCAGTACTTC
TRBJ1-2,.,.,TRBV29-1,CSSNSGIGGYTF,TGCAGCTCAAACTCAGGGATTGGTGGCTACACCTTC
TRBJ1-2,.,.,TRBV4-1,CASSQSPPGGYTF,TGCGCCAGCAGCCAATCGCCTCCAGGTGGCTACACCTTC
TRBJ2-5,few,.,TRBV11-2,CASSLVETQYF,TGTGCCAGCAGCTTAGTGGAGACCCAGTACTTC
TRBJ1-2,once,TRBD1,TRBV6-1,CASSRQTGISGYTF,TGTGCCAGCAGTCGTCAGACAGGGATCTCTGGCTACACCTTC
TRBJ1-6,.,.,TRBV30,CAWSVAGVGSPLHF,TGTGCCTGGAGTGTAGCCGGGGTAGGTTCACCCCTCCACTTT
TRBJ1-1,.,.,TRBV30,CAWSLMNTEAFF,TGTGCCTGGAGTTTAATGAACACTGAAGCTTTCTTT
TRBJ1-2,.,TRBD1,TRBV30,CAWREQGQGYGYTF,TGTGCCTGGAGGGAGCAGGGACAGGGTTATGGCTACACCTTC
TRBJ1-1,few,.,TRBV28,CASSGRAGGNTEAFF,TGTGCCAGCAGCGGGCGAGCGGGAGGTAACACTGAAGCTTTCTTT
TRBJ2-5,.,TRBD1,TRBV5-1,CASRRGQAIETQYF,TGCGCCAGCAGACGCGGACAGGCCATAGAGACCCAGTACTTC
TRBJ2-5,few,.,TRBV7-2,CASSLGPRETQYF,TGTGCCAGCAGCTTAGGACCCCGGGAGACCCAGTACTTC
TRBJ1-2,.,.,TRBV5-1,CASSFGWDYGYTF,TGCGCCAGCAGCTTTGGTTGGGACTATGGCTACACCTTC
TRBJ1-2,once,.,TRBV29-1,CSVNRDTNYGYTF,TGCAGCGTTAACCGGGACACCAACTATGGCTACACCTTC
TRBJ2-1,few,TRBD1,TRBV29-1,CSVTTGTGGYNEQFF,TGCAGCGTTACCACCGGGACAGGGGGTTACAATGAGCAGTTCTTC
TRBJ2-3,.,TRBD2,TRBV27,CASSFGGASTDTQYF,TGTGCCAGCAGTTTCGGGGGGGCTTCTACAGATACGCAGTATTTT
TRBJ1-1,.,TRBD1,TRBV6-5,CASNTGVNTEAFF,TGTGCCAGCAATACAGGGGTGAACACTGAAGCTTTCTTT
TRBJ2-5,.,.,TRBV18,CASSPNWGDQETQYF,TGTGCCAGCTCACCAAATTGGGGAGACCAAGAGACCCAGTACTTC
TRBJ1-2,.,.,TRBV9,CASSVGASGIDYGYTF,TGTGCCAGCAGCGTAGGGGCATCAGGGATAGACTATGGCTACACCTTC
TRBJ2-2,.,.,TRBV5-1,CASSSRGGENTGELFF,TGCGCCAGCAGCTCCAGGGGTGGGGAAAACACCGGGGAGCTGTTTTTT
TRBJ2-5,.,TRBD2,TRBV2,CASSGPTSGGGETQYF,TGTGCCAGCAGTGGTCCCACTAGCGGGGGAGGAGAGACCCAGTACTTC
TRBJ2-6,.,.,TRBV4-2,CASSHPRSGANVLTF,TGTGCCAGCAGCCACCCCCGCTCTGGGGCCAACGTCCTGACTTTC
TRBJ2-7,.,TRBD2,TRBV19,CASSRRGGTYEQYF,TGTGCCAGTAGTCGTCGGGGAGGGACGTACGAGCAGTACTTC
TRBJ2-1,.,.,TRBV11-2,CASSLEWNEQFF,TGTGCCAGCAGCTTAGAATGGAATGAGCAGTTCTTC
TRBJ2-3,.,.,TRBV9,CASSVGTGMGDTQYF,TGTGCCAGCAGCGTAGGAACAGGGATGGGAGATACGCAGTATTTT
TRBJ2-7,.,.,TRBV10-3,CAIRPGPVNYEQYF,TGTGCCATCAGGCCGGGTCCAGTCAACTACGAGCAGTACTTC
TRBJ1-5,.,.,TRBV29-1,CSVGLGNNQPQHF,TGCAGCGTTGGTTTAGGTAACAATCAGCCCCAGCATTTT
TRBJ2-5,.,.,TRBV27,CASSLIPPRVGVVPRETQYF,TGTGCCAGCAGTTTAATCCCACCCCGGGTGGGGGTAGTCCCTCGGGAGACCCAGTACTTC
TRBJ1-3,.,.,TRBV30,CARQPNSGNTIYF,TGTGCAAGACAGCCCAACTCTGGAAACACCATATATTTT
TRBJ1-2,once,.,TRBV4-1,CASSPNYRVSNYGYTF,TGCGCCAGCAGCCCGAATTACCGGGTCTCTAACTATGGCTACACCTTC
TRBJ1-2,.,.,TRBV29-1,CSVEGDRQKSYGYTF,TGCAGCGTTGAAGGGGATCGGCAGAAGTCCTATGGCTACACCTTC
TRBJ1-4,.,.,TRBV7-9,CASSHKRSNEKLFF,TGTGCCAGCAGCCACAAGAGGTCTAATGAAAAACTGTTTTTT
TRBJ1-5,.,.,TRBV30,CAWSGERQPQHF,TGTGCCTGGAGTGGGGAGAGACAGCCCCAGCATTTT
TRBJ2-2,.,.,TRBV5-1,CASSKDRGTGELFF,TGCGCCAGCAGCAAAGACCGGGGAACCGGGGAGCTGTTTTTT
TRBJ2-2,.,.,TRBV28,CASSSSKEMTGELFF,TGTGCCAGCAGTTCGAGTAAGGAAATGACCGGGGAGCTGTTTTTT
TRBJ2-1,.,TRBD2,TRBV7-8,CASSLGRAGLAANLGNEQFF,TGTGCCAGCAGCTTAGGTCGTGCGGGACTAGCGGCAAACTTGGGGAATGAGCAGTTCTTC
TRBJ1-2,.,.,TRBV6-5,CASSYSRGFNYGYTF,TGTGCCAGCAGTTACTCGAGAGGGTTTAACTATGGCTACACCTTC
TRBJ1-1,.,TRBD1,TRBV4-1,CASSQARFRQGTNTEAFF,TGCGCCAGCAGCCAGGCCAGATTCCGACAGGGGACCAACACTGAAGCTTTCTTT
TRBJ2-3,few,.,TRBV5-1,CASSPKPSSGADTQYF,TGCGCCAGCAGCCCCAAACCTTCAAGCGGAGCGGATACGCAGTATTTT